This entry lists 7 T cell receptor beta chains sequenced from one sample in a study of blood T cell repertoires in COVID-19. Produced via immunoSEQ multiplex PCR; TCRdb's table is partial and in-frame only. Of around 280,000 clones in the sample, roughly 91% were seen once. Sequences were obtained from peripheral blood. The receptor source for this set is a woman in her twenties or thirties with COVID-19, enrolled during active disease.

The V and J genes are TRBV25-1 and TRBJ2-3, with D perhaps matching TRBD1 (6 bases). The V and J ends lost 3 bases and 4 bases respectively, with 11 bases between them. CDR3 length: 14 residues. Germline V gene sequence: CDR1 MGHDK, CDR2 SYGVNS. CDR3 residues: CASSDGRGADTQYF. CDR3 sequence (DNA): TGTGCCAGCAGTGACGGCAGGGGTGCAGATACGCAGTATTTT.

J is TRBJ2-1 and V is TRBV29-1, with TRBD2 matching over 8 bases. The CDR3 loop spans 14 amino acids. The germline V gene has CDR1 SQVTM and CDR2 ANQGSEA. The V gene end was trimmed by 8 bases and the J gene end by 5 bases; junction bases not matched to a gene: 11. Here the CDR3 DNA reads TGCAGCTCGGGGGGGGACTATCGAAACAATGAGCAGTTCTTC. This translates into CSSGGDYRNNEQFF.

The chain joins TRBV11-1 to TRBJ2-1; 9 nucleotides match TRBD2. In germline, CDR1 is SGHAT, CDR2 FQDESV (reference sequence). The length of the CDR3 is 15 residues. Trimming took 3 bases from V and 3 from J; bases not matched to a gene: 3. The CDR3 is CASSFLSGGYNEQFF. CDR3 nucleotide sequence: TGTGCCAGCAGCTTTCTTAGCGGGGGCTACAATGAGCAGTTCTTC.

CDR3: CASSTLGAGGPDTQYF. The CDR3 nucleotides are TGTGCCAGCAGTACCTTAGGAGCGGGGGGGCCAGATACGCAGTATTTT. The V and J genes are TRBV27 and TRBJ2-3, with 10 bases matching TRBD2. Germline trimming cut 5 bases from V and 4 bases from J; bases unmatched to any gene: 9. Per the germline V gene, CDR1 is MNHEY and CDR2 is SMNVEV (reference sequence). The CDR3 contains 16 residues.

There are many counts of this clone. The chain is built from TRBV6-6 and TRBJ2-5, with 8 nucleotides matching TRBD1. The germline V gene encodes CDR1 MNHNY and CDR2 SVGAGI (reference sequence). Trimming at V came to 7 bases and at J to 5 bases, leaving 6 bases not matched to a gene. The CDR3 spans 13 residues. CDR3 loop: CASTYDRGETQYF. The CDR3 DNA reads as TGTGCCAGCACCTATGACAGGGGCGAGACCCAGTACTTC.

In its sample, this clone was seen once. V is TRBV29-1 and J is TRBJ2-7; TRBD2 matches 8 bases. J gave up 4 bases and V 7 bases, and 6 bases lay outside the gene matches. The CDR3 is 12 amino acids. CDR1 is SQVTM and CDR2 is ANQGSEA in the germline V gene. The CDR3 loop reads CSALGGGYEQYF. CDR3 nucleotide sequence: TGCAGCGCCCTCGGGGGGGGGTACGAGCAGTACTTC.

The chain employs TRBV5-1 and TRBJ2-7, with D perhaps TRBD1 (6 bases). The CDR3 has 13 amino acids. CDR1 and CDR2 (germline): SGHRS, YFSETQ. V lost 7 bases to trimming and J lost 0 bases, with 11 bases between them. In nucleotides, the CDR3 is TGCGCCAGCCGCACAGGGAGCTCCTACGAGCAGTACTTC. Translation: CASRTGSSYEQYF.